A single T cell receptor (beta chain) is shown here with its context. This sample stems from a study of blood T cell repertoires in COVID-19. TCRdb's table, derived via immunoSEQ multiplex PCR, lists solely in-frame clones and lacks some. The sample contains roughly 220,000 clones, almost 90% of which appear only once. V was clipped by 6 bases and J by 8 bases; unmatched bases: 4. This CDR3 contains 12 residues. Exposed enrollees encountered a COVID-19 case at some point within 2 weeks before study entry. This TCR derives from a man aged 30 to 39 who had been exposed to COVID-19. Sequencing input: PBMCs or T cells enriched from blood (not recorded which). The V and J genes are TRBV12-3 or TRBV12-4 and TRBJ1-2; 9 bases fit TRBD1. DNA of the CDR3: TGTGCCAGCAGGCCGACAGGGGGGGGCTACACCTTC. It codes for CASRPTGGGYTF.